Included here is one T cell receptor (beta chain) sequence, with context. Enrollees, roughly 18 to 89 years old, lived in about two dozen US areas. Membership in each cohort depended on participant-reported clinical history. This specimen belongs to a study of blood T cell repertoires in COVID-19. Background on the study: Specimens from acute and convalescent COVID-19 originated in the United States, Italy and Spain.

Per the original data handling: Estimated nucleated cell counts came from reference gene primer amplification. This table comes from immunoSEQ multiplex PCR, and its TCRdb copy is limited to in-frame clones, with some not included. D and trimming come from the DNA, and the V and J calls and clone size come from that table. The repertoire holds approximately 390,000 clones, 70% to 90% seen once, with roughly 2% in the top ten. The V gene end was trimmed by 4 bases and the J gene end by 2 bases; junction bases not matched to a gene: 2. The CDR3 has 15 residues. Germline CDR1 and CDR2: MGHRA and YSYEKL.

The specimen was PBMCs or T cells enriched from blood (not recorded which). J is TRBJ2-6 and V is TRBV4-1; 7 positions agree with TRBD1. This receptor was obtained from a woman between 35 and 50 years old with acute COVID-19. The CDR3 sequence: CASSPQGAGANVLTF. The CDR3 DNA is TGCGCCAGCAGCCCTCAGGGGGCTGGGGCCAACGTCCTGACTTTC.